Below are 31 T cell receptor beta chains sequenced from a single sample in a study of blood T cells in healthy people across ages. Through a sample-barcoded 5' primer and a J-beta primer mix, a second PCR was run for roughly 7 to 12 cycles. TCRdb recomputed calls from the 5' RACE reads with MiXCR, one row per CDR3 protein. Among about 1.7 million distinct CDR3 sequences, roughly 27% were seen once, and the ten largest hold 7.7%. Sequencing used blood. The receptor set was obtained from a woman between 25 and 40 years old in good health.

On this clonotype itself: A much larger clone differs by one base, so this may be a read error. This chain connects TRBV6-5 to TRBJ2-4, with TRBD1 identical over 10 bases. This CDR3 has 16 amino acids. Germline V lookup: CDR1 MNHEY, CDR2 SVGAGI. The CDR3 DNA is TGTGCCAGCAGTCTGGACAGGGGGAGAGCCAAAAACATTCAGGACTTC. It is translated as CASSLDRGRAKNIQDF.

J is TRBJ1-2 and V is TRBV12-3 or TRBV12-4, with a weak D call TRBD1 (6 bases). CDR3 length equals 14 residues. V lost 5 bases to trimming and J lost 4 bases, with 14 bases between them. CDR3 residues: CASSQKQGPYGYTF. In DNA form, the CDR3 reads TGTGCCAGCAGTCAGAAACAGGGTCCCTATGGCTACACCTTC.

This clonotype appeared a few times. The chain carries TRBV7-2 and TRBJ2-5; perhaps TRBD2 as D (6 bases). The CDR3 contains 16 residues. V shed 6 bases and J shed 2 bases, with 19 bases lying between them. Germline CDR1 reads SGHTA; CDR2 reads FQGNSA. The CDR3 region is CASRHKRESAQETQYF. CDR3 DNA: TGTGCCAGCAGACACAAACGGGAGTCAGCACAAGAGACCCAGTACTTC.

This chain uses TRBV5-5 with TRBJ2-1, with 10 bases that match TRBD2. The V segment lost 2 bases and the J segment 4 bases; nucleotides outside the gene matches: 3. The CDR3 extends over 15 amino acids. CDR1 is SGHKS and CDR2 is YYEKEE in the germline V gene (reference sequence). The DNA for the CDR3 is TGTGCCAGCAGCTTTAGCGGGGGGATTTACAATGAGCAGTTCTTC. Translated, it gives CASSFSGGIYNEQFF.

The chain is built from TRBV5-1 and TRBJ2-4; TRBD2 is a possible D gene (6 bases). The J call is doubtful: the DNA matches TRBJ2-7 better. Germline CDR1 is SGHRS and CDR2 is YFSETQ. CDR3 size: 15 residues. CDR3 nucleotides: TGCGCCAGCAGCTGGGGGGACCGAACTACCCACGAGCAGTACTTC. It encodes CASSWGDRTTHEQYF.

This clonotype came up a few times. The chain joins TRBV28 to TRBJ2-7, with D uncertain. Trimming left V 5 bases short and J 4 bases short, with 9 bases between. This CDR3 region has 12 residues. CDR1 and CDR2 from the germline V gene are MDHEN and SYDVKM. As DNA, the CDR3 is TGTGCCAGCAGTCCCAGAAATTACGAGCAGTACTTC. It encodes CASSPRNYEQYF.

The table lists this clonotype with many counts. In DNA form, the CDR3 reads TGCAGTGCTCCGGCGAGAGGGTACAATGAGCAGTTCTTC. It codes for CSAPARGYNEQFF. This rearrangement joins TRBV20-1 to TRBJ2-1; perhaps TRBD2 as D (5 bases). The CDR3 is 13 residues long. Germline CDR1 DFQATT, CDR2 SNEGSKA (reference sequence). V was cut by 5 bases and J by 4 bases, with 12 bases left in between.

The chain combines TRBV3-1 with TRBJ2-2; D is perhaps TRBD2 (6 bases). With 0 bases removed from V and 5 bases from J, the gap between germline ends came to 13 bases. CDR1 is LGHDT, CDR2 YNNKEL, per germline (reference sequence). The CDR3 totals 16 residues. The CDR3 loop is CASSQDGTSRTGELFF. CDR3 nucleotide sequence: TGTGCCAGCAGCCAAGATGGAACTAGCCGGACCGGGGAGCTGTTTTTT.

The sample holds many counts of this clonotype. This sequence joins TRBV4-1 and TRBJ2-7, with TRBD2 identical over 7 bases. From germline, CDR1 is MGHRA and CDR2 YSYEKL. This CDR3 has 15 amino acids. With 4 bases clipped from V and 2 bases from J, the junction kept 8 bases outside the gene matches. CDR3 nucleotide sequence: TGCGCCAGCAGCCCTCGGGAGGCCTCCACCTACGAGCAGTACTTC. Amino acids: CASSPREASTYEQYF.

The V and J genes are TRBV28 and TRBJ1-2, with a weak D call TRBD1 (6 bases). This CDR3 region has 14 residues. V dropped 4 bases and J dropped 8 bases, with 17 bases sitting between them. CDR1 and CDR2 (germline): MDHEN, SYDVKM. This CDR3 is CASSSPGAEKGYTF. For the CDR3, the DNA is TGTGCCAGCAGTTCGCCAGGGGCCGAAAAAGGCTACACCTTC.

This clonotype has at least ten counts. The rearrangement links TRBV5-1 to TRBJ1-2, with TRBD1 as a possible D gene (5 bases). The germline V gene has CDR1 SGHRS and CDR2 YFSETQ. The CDR3 length is 12 residues. V was trimmed by 3 bases and J by 10 bases, leaving 13 bases between them. CDR3 sequence: CASSSGRGDYTF. The CDR3 nucleotides are TGCGCCAGCAGCTCCGGACGAGGGGACTACACCTTC.

This clonotype was counted between two and nine times. The chain employs TRBV24-1 and TRBJ2-1, with TRBD2 identical over 11 bases. This CDR3 is built from 16 residues. Germline CDR1 reads KGHDR; CDR2 reads SFDVKD. The ends lost 3 bases at V and 9 bases at J; junction bases unmatched: 9. CDR3 nucleotide sequence: TGTGCCACCAGTGATACTAGCGGGGGTAACTTAGGTGAGCAGTTCTTC. Translating it yields CATSDTSGGNLGEQFF.

A few counts support this clonotype. The chain employs TRBV10-3 and TRBJ1-4, with D perhaps TRBD1 (5 bases). Trimming cost V 8 bases and J 3 bases, with 10 bases left between them. The CDR3 covers 13 residues. Germline V lookup: CDR1 ENHRY, CDR2 SYGVKD. CDR3 bases: TGTGCCATCGCAGGGCAGTCTAATGAAAAACTGTTTTTT. Translating gives CAIAGQSNEKLFF.

This clonotype has at least ten counts. The chain employs TRBV10-2 and TRBJ2-7; D remains ambiguous. The V gene lost 4 bases and the J gene lost 4 bases, with 8 bases spanning the gap. The CDR3 runs 12 residues. The germline gives CDR1 WSHSY, CDR2 SAAADI. The CDR3 is CASSADVYEQYF. In DNA form, the CDR3 reads TGCGCCAGCAGTGCCGACGTATACGAGCAGTACTTC.

This clonotype was recorded a few times. The chain employs TRBV6-5 and TRBJ2-1, with D hard to call. Germline V CDR1 and CDR2: MNHEY, SVGAGI. Deletions cut 0 bases from V and 9 bases from J, with 18 bases between. The CDR3 runs 16 residues. The CDR3 DNA reads as TGTGCCAGCAGTTACTCGAATAAGTTTAGCAGCAGTGAGCAGTTCTTC. Residues: CASSYSNKFSSSEQFF.

The rearrangement joins TRBV10-3 to TRBJ2-7; TRBD1 might be the D (6 bases). V was trimmed by 4 bases and J by 4 bases, leaving 14 bases between them. The CDR3 is 14 amino acids. Germline loops: CDR1 ENHRY, CDR2 SYGVKD. The chain's CDR3 is CAISVGAGTYEQYF. The CDR3 bases are TGTGCCATCAGTGTGGGGGCAGGGACGTACGAGCAGTACTTC.

This clonotype was counted between two and nine times. This rearrangement joins TRBV6-5 to TRBJ2-2; D not certain. From germline, CDR1 is MNHEY and CDR2 SVGAGI. The CDR3 is made up of 14 amino acids. Trimming removed 5 bases from V and 4 bases from J, with 11 bases in between. CDR3 protein: CASSKADRTGELFF. The CDR3 DNA reads as TGTGCCAGCAGTAAAGCAGATCGCACCGGGGAGCTGTTTTTT.

The rearrangement links TRBV15 to TRBJ1-1; D perhaps matches TRBD1 (5 bases). CDR3 length: 14 amino acids. The V end was cut by 1 base, the J end by 7 bases, with 13 bases between. From germline, CDR1 is LNHNV and CDR2 YYDKDF (reference sequence). In nucleotides, the CDR3 is TGTGCCACCAGCAGAGGAGGGGCGCTTCTTGAAGCTTTCTTT. It is translated as CATSRGGALLEAFF.

The chain is built from TRBV7-2 and TRBJ1-2, with D perhaps matching TRBD1 (5 bases). V was pared by 8 bases and J by 3 bases, with 19 bases between. The germline V gene has CDR1 SGHTA and CDR2 FQGNSA. The CDR3 is 15 amino acids. CDR3 sequence reads: CASGRGTQGYYGYTF. CDR3 bases: TGTGCCAGCGGTCGGGGAACCCAGGGATACTATGGCTACACCTTC.

With respect to this clonotype: It may be a read error: a sequence one base away is much more abundant. The rearrangement joins TRBV5-1 to TRBJ2-1; weak D call: TRBD1 (6 bases). The ends were cut back, 0 bases at V and 10 bases at J, with 14 bases in the middle. This CDR3 spans 14 amino acids. Germline V gene sequence: CDR1 SGHRS, CDR2 YFSETQ. The CDR3 region is CASSLVYQGSEQFF. The CDR3 region has the DNA TGCGCCAGCAGCTTGGTGTATCAGGGGTCCGAGCAGTTCTTC.

V gene TRBV28 combines with J gene TRBJ2-2, with TRBD1 as a possible D gene (6 bases). The V and J ends lost 6 bases and 6 bases respectively, with 11 bases between them. Per the germline V gene, CDR1 is MDHEN and CDR2 is SYDVKM. The CDR3 covers 13 residues. The CDR3 nucleotides are TGTGCCAGCAGGGGGGCTGGTCCCGGGGAGCTGTTTTTT. It translates to CASRGAGPGELFF. The variable domain in full, with the rest retrieved from reference TRBV28 and TRBJ2-2, is DVKVTQSSRYLVKRTGEKVFLECVQDMDHENMFWYRQDPGLGLRLIYFSYDVKMKEKGDIPEGYSVSREKKERFSLILESASTNQTSMYLCASRGAGPGELFFGEGSRLTVL.

The chain links TRBV5-1 to TRBJ2-2; D gene unclear. This CDR3 has 15 residues. Per germline, CDR1 SGHRS and CDR2 YFSETQ. Trimming stripped 1 base from V and 2 bases from J, with 9 bases between. CDR3 sequence: CASSLYAANTGELFF. The DNA for the CDR3 is TGCGCCAGCAGCTTGTACGCTGCCAACACCGGGGAGCTGTTTTTT. Full variable domain (remainder filled in from reference TRBV5-1 and TRBJ2-2): KAGVTQTPRYLIKTRGQQVTLSCSPISGHRSVSWYQQTPGQGLQFLFEYFSETQRNKGNFPGRFSGRQFSNSRSEMNVSTLELGDSALYLCASSLYAANTGELFFGEGSRLTVL.

This clonotype was seen a handful of times. V and J are TRBV20-1 and TRBJ2-3, with 11 bases aligning to TRBD2. The ends lost 5 bases at V and 8 bases at J; junction bases unmatched: 9. CDR3 size: 14 residues. Germline V CDR1 and CDR2: DFQATT, SNEGSKA (reference sequence). This CDR3 reads CSAETSGVQGTQYF. The CDR3 region has the DNA TGCAGTGCTGAGACTAGCGGGGTTCAGGGTACGCAGTATTTT.

In this sample, this clonotype turned up many times. CDR3 sequence (DNA): TGTGCCAGTAAAGCCGGGACACCATTAGGGGAGCAGTACTTC. It yields the protein CASKAGTPLGEQYF. The V call is TRBV6-5, the J call TRBJ2-7; D possibly corresponds to TRBD1 (6 bases). The CDR3 is 14 amino acids. Trimming pared 9 bases from V and 7 bases from J, leaving 22 bases between. Germline CDR1 and CDR2: MNHEY and SVGAGI.

The chain couples TRBV9 to TRBJ2-1; D gene uncertain. Germline V lookup: CDR1 SGDLS, CDR2 YYNGEE. The CDR3 consists of 16 residues. V shed 1 base and J shed 5 bases, with 16 bases lying between them. The CDR3 region is CASSVPPSAHNNEQFF. The CDR3 DNA reads TGTGCCAGCAGCGTACCCCCTAGTGCGCATAACAATGAGCAGTTCTTC.

This clonotype was seen ten or more times. The chain is built from TRBV6-6 and TRBJ2-7; no clear D gene. The germline CDR1 and CDR2 sequences are MNHNY and SVGAGI (reference sequence). V was clipped by 11 bases and J by 5 bases, with 19 bases between them. The CDR3 length is 13 residues. The CDR3 coding sequence is TGTGCCGCATCAGGTCTGGTATCGGACGAGCAGTACTTC. Its protein is CAASGLVSDEQYF.

The chain combines TRBV5-1 with TRBJ1-2, with a tentative D call TRBD1 (6 bases). CDR1 is SGHRS and CDR2 is YFSETQ in the germline V gene. The germline V and J ends were trimmed by 4 bases and 2 bases, with 15 bases remaining between them. The CDR3 runs to 15 residues. CDR3 DNA: TGCGCCAGCAGCGAGACCGGACAGACAAACTATGGCTACACCTTC. It yields the protein CASSETGQTNYGYTF.

This clonotype was observed a single time. Since a much larger clone is just one base distant, this may be a read error. The gene calls are TRBV12-3 or TRBV12-4 and TRBJ1-5, with 7 bases matching TRBD1. V lost 5 bases to trimming and J lost 6 bases; unmatched junction nucleotides: 7. This CDR3 is 14 amino acids long. The CDR3 nucleotides are TGTGCCAGCAGTGCTACAGGGGAAGGTCAGCCCCAGCATTTT. Amino acids: CASSATGEGQPQHF.

On this clonotype itself: A read error may account for a junction end that differs from germline. J is TRBJ1-4 and V is TRBV20-1, with unresolved D. The V gene's germline CDR1 is DFQATT and CDR2 SNEGSKA (reference sequence). There are 13 residues in the CDR3. The CDR3 reads CGARERTNQKLFF. The DNA of the CDR3 is TGCGGTGCTAGGGAACGGACTAATCAAAAACTGTTTTTT.

In nucleotides, the CDR3 is TGTGCCAGCAGCTTACTTCCCGGGACTACGGGGGAGCAGTTCTTC. This gives the protein CASSLLPGTTGEQFF. The rearrangement joins TRBV7-2 to TRBJ2-1; the match to TRBD2 covers 7 bases. V gave up 2 bases and J gave up 10 bases; unmatched junction bases: 11. Germline V gene data show CDR1 as SGHTA and CDR2 as FQGNSA. CDR3 length: 15 amino acids.

The rearrangement uses TRBV7-2 and TRBJ2-3; 9 bases fit TRBD1. V shed 5 bases, J shed 3 bases, and the junction held 9 bases outside the gene matches. From germline, CDR1 is SGHTA and CDR2 FQGNSA. This CDR3 comprises 16 residues. As DNA, the CDR3 is TGTGCCAGCAGCGCCCGACAGGGGGGTTTTACAGATACGCAGTATTTT. This translates into CASSARQGGFTDTQYF.